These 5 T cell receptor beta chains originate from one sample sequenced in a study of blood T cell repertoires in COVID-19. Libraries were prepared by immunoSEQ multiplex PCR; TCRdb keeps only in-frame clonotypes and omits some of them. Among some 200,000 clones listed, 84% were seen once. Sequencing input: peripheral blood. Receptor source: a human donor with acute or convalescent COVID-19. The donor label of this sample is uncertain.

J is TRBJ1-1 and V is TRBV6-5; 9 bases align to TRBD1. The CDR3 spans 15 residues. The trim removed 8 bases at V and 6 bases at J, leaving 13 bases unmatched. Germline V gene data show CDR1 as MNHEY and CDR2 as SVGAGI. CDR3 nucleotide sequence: TGTGCCAGCTGGCCGGGACAGGGACTGGGGGCTGAAGCTTTCTTT. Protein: CASWPGQGLGAEAFF.

The CDR3 nucleotides read TGTGCCAGCAGTGATGGGGGGACTAGCGGGAGCGGCAATGAGCAGTTCTTC. Translating gives CASSDGGTSGSGNEQFF. The chain employs TRBV6-1 and TRBJ2-1; 14 bases align to TRBD2. Germline CDR1 is MNHNS and CDR2 is SASEGT. The CDR3 consists of 17 residues. Losses at the gene ends were 3 bases for V and 6 bases for J; bases not matched to a gene: 7.

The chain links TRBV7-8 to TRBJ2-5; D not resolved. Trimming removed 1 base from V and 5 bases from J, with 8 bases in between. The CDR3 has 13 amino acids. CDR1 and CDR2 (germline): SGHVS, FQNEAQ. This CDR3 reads CASSLEFSETQYF. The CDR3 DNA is TGTGCCAGCAGCTTAGAATTTTCGGAGACCCAGTACTTC.

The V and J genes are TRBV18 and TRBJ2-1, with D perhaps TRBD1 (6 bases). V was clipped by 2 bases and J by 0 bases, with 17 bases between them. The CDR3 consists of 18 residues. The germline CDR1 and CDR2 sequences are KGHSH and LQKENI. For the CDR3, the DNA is TGTGCCAGCTCACCATCCCAGGGGAGTGCGGGCTCCTACAATGAGCAGTTCTTC. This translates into CASSPSQGSAGSYNEQFF.

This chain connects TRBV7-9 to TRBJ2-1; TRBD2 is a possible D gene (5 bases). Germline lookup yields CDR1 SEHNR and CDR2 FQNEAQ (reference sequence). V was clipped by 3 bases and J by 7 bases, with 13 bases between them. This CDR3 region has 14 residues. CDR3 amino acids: CASSFTREKNEQFF. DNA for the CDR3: TGTGCCAGCAGCTTTACTAGGGAGAAGAATGAGCAGTTCTTC.